Each of the 20 T cell receptor beta chains below was sequenced from the same sample in a study of blood T cell repertoires in COVID-19. Only in-frame clones appear in the TCRdb table, and some are missing; sequencing was by immunoSEQ multiplex PCR. The sample records a few hundred thousand clones, roughly 87% being singletons. The sequenced material came from PBMCs or T cells enriched from blood (not recorded which). The receptors come from a young woman who had recovered from COVID-19.

The rearrangement joins TRBV28 to TRBJ2-5, with D tentatively TRBD1 (5 bases). V was cut by 3 bases and J by 1 base, with 9 bases left in between. CDR1 MDHEN and CDR2 SYDVKM come from the germline V gene. CDR3 length equals 14 residues. In DNA form, the CDR3 reads TGTGCCAGCAGTTTGTTTACAGGCCAAGAGACCCAGTACTTC. This codes for CASSLFTGQETQYF. The full variable domain, completed using reference TRBV28 and TRBJ2-5, is DVKVTQSSRYLVKRTGEKVFLECVQDMDHENMFWYRQDPGLGLRLIYFSYDVKMKEKGDIPEGYSVSREKKERFSLILESASTNQTSMYLCASSLFTGQETQYFGPGTRLLVL.

The rearrangement joins TRBV10-2 to TRBJ2-3; tentatively, D is TRBD2 (5 bases). Germline V gene sequence: CDR1 WSHSY, CDR2 SAAADI. V was shortened by 6 bases and J by 1 base, with 11 bases between the two germline ends. The CDR3 loop spans 14 amino acids. The CDR3 reads CASRTGRGTDTQYF. The CDR3 DNA is TGCGCCAGCAGGACCGGGCGGGGCACAGATACGCAGTATTTT.

This clone was counted once. The chain couples TRBV7-9 to TRBJ2-7; TRBD1 might be the D (6 bases). Germline lookup yields CDR1 SEHNR and CDR2 FQNEAQ (reference sequence). This CDR3 is built from 14 residues. V was pared by 0 bases and J by 7 bases, with 13 bases between. Here the CDR3 reads CASSLAGDRGEQYF. The CDR3 bases are TGTGCCAGCAGCTTAGCGGGGGATAGGGGGGAGCAGTACTTC. Filled out from reference TRBV7-9 and TRBJ2-7, the complete variable domain reads DTGVSQNPRHKITKRGQNVTFRCDPISEHNRLYWYRQTLGQGPEFLTYFQNEAQLEKSRLLSDRFSAERPKGSFSTLEIQRTEQGDSAMYLCASSLAGDRGEQYFGPGTRLTVT.

The V and J genes are TRBV10-2 and TRBJ1-2, with TRBD1 matching 10 bases. This CDR3 contains 15 residues. J was trimmed by 6 bases and V by 3 bases; bases with no gene match: 7. From germline, CDR1 is WSHSY and CDR2 SAAADI. CDR3 protein: CASSDPGQGSHGYTF. Written as DNA, the CDR3 is TGCGCCAGCAGTGATCCGGGACAGGGGTCCCATGGCTACACCTTC.

The chain carries TRBV5-6 and TRBJ2-7, with 11 bases aligning to TRBD2. The germline gives CDR1 SGHDT, CDR2 YYEEEE. V was clipped by 1 base and J by 3 bases; unmatched bases: 6. The CDR3 totals 16 residues. This CDR3 reads CASSLKGLAVIYEQYF. CDR3 nucleotides: TGTGCCAGCAGCTTGAAGGGACTAGCGGTGATCTACGAGCAGTACTTC.

The chain is built from TRBV29-1 and TRBJ2-7, with 8 bases lining up with TRBD1. Germline CDR1 reads SQVTM; CDR2 reads ANQGSEA. The CDR3 runs to 12 residues. Germline trimming cut 4 bases from V and 5 bases from J; bases unmatched to any gene: 4. The CDR3 is CSVGTGRNEQYF. The CDR3 coding sequence is TGCAGCGTTGGGACAGGGCGGAACGAGCAGTACTTC.

The V gene is TRBV9, the J gene TRBJ2-2; D not resolved. The CDR3 totals 14 residues. V lost 3 bases and J lost 0, with 6 bases in between. Germline loops: CDR1 SGDLS, CDR2 YYNGEE. The CDR3, as DNA: TGTGCCAGCAGCGCCGGGTCGAACACCGGGGAGCTGTTTTTT. Its translation is CASSAGSNTGELFF.

This clone showed up many times. V is TRBV2 and J is TRBJ1-6; 9 nucleotides align to TRBD1. This CDR3 region has 15 residues. Per germline, CDR1 SNHLY and CDR2 FYNNEI. J gave up 6 bases and V 7 bases, and 7 bases lay outside the gene matches. CDR3 protein: CASNSEQGANSPLHF. For the CDR3, the DNA is TGTGCCAGCAACTCAGAACAGGGGGCTAATTCACCCCTCCACTTT.

J is TRBJ1-2 and V is TRBV5-1; D gene unclear. Trimming left V 0 bases short and J 5 bases short, with 11 bases between. The CDR3 is 14 amino acids. Germline loops: CDR1 SGHRS, CDR2 YFSETQ. CDR3 in amino acids: CASSLEASGYGYTF. CDR3 DNA: TGCGCCAGCAGCTTGGAAGCCAGCGGATATGGCTACACCTTC.

In its sample, this clone was seen once. The chain employs TRBV4-1 and TRBJ1-1; 9 nucleotides match TRBD1. The germline CDR1 and CDR2 sequences are MGHRA and YSYEKL. With 0 bases clipped from V and 4 bases from J, the junction kept 12 bases outside the gene matches. The CDR3 is made up of 18 amino acids. In nucleotides, the CDR3 is TGCGCCAGCAGCCAAGAGGTGGGAACAGGGGGCTTTGTCACTGAAGCTTTCTTT. Amino acids: CASSQEVGTGGFVTEAFF.

V gene TRBV2 combines with J gene TRBJ2-3; D is possibly TRBD2 (6 bases). In germline, CDR1 is SNHLY, CDR2 FYNNEI. Deletions cut 3 bases from V and 4 bases from J, with 11 bases between. The length of the CDR3 is 14 residues. The CDR3 reads CASSDSGAADTQYF. In DNA, the CDR3 is TGTGCCAGCAGTGACTCGGGAGCCGCAGATACGCAGTATTTT.

V is TRBV21-1 and J is TRBJ1-6; the table's D call TRBD1 went unverified against the DNA. TRBV21-1 is flagged as a pseudogene. CDR3 length equals 15 residues. The CDR3 reads CASRDDRGYNSPLHF. The CDR3 nucleotides read TGTGCCAGCCGGGATGACAGGGGGTATAATTCACCCCTCCACTTT.

The rearrangement joins TRBV7-2 to TRBJ1-6; 7 nucleotides align to TRBD1. The CDR3 consists of 14 residues. Looked up from germline, CDR1 is SGHTA and CDR2 is FQGNSA. Trimming removed 5 bases from V and 10 bases from J; junction bases left unmatched: 8. The CDR3 region is CASSITGVRSPLHF. The CDR3 bases are TGTGCCAGCAGCATAACAGGGGTACGGTCACCCCTCCACTTT.

V is TRBV19 and J is TRBJ1-3, with unresolved D. V was pared by 5 bases and J by 1 base, with 12 bases between. The CDR3 length is 15 residues. Germline lookup yields CDR1 LNHDA and CDR2 SQIVND (reference sequence). Here the CDR3 DNA reads TGTGCCAGTAGTTTATCGGCGGCTTCTGGAAACACCATATATTTT. Translated, it gives CASSLSAASGNTIYF.

J is TRBJ2-6 and V is TRBV7-6; 9 nucleotides match TRBD1. The CDR3 sequence is 18 residues long. Germline values: CDR1 SGHVS, CDR2 FNYEAQ. V gave up 3 bases and J gave up 3 bases; unmatched junction bases: 9. In DNA, the CDR3 is TGTGCCAGCAGCTTGGGACAGGGCCTCGTCGGTGGGGCCAACGTCCTGACTTTC. Translated: CASSLGQGLVGGANVLTF.

This clone was counted a single time. The V call is TRBV6-5, the J call TRBJ2-1, with 8 nucleotides matching TRBD1. The length of the CDR3 is 15 residues. CDR1 MNHEY and CDR2 SVGAGI come from the germline V gene. The V segment lost 6 bases and the J segment 2 bases; nucleotides outside the gene matches: 6. The CDR3 region has the DNA TGTGCCAGCAGCCCGACGACAGGGGCCTACAATGAGCAGTTCTTC. Translated, it gives CASSPTTGAYNEQFF.

The gene calls are TRBV15 and TRBJ2-7; tentatively, D is TRBD1 (5 bases). Germline V gene sequence: CDR1 LNHNV, CDR2 YYDKDF (reference sequence). The CDR3 covers 14 residues. Trimming shortened V by 8 bases and J by 2 bases, and 16 bases separated the two germline ends. Here the CDR3 reads CATGKRQRTYEQYF. The DNA of the CDR3 is TGTGCCACCGGAAAAAGACAGCGAACCTACGAGCAGTACTTC.

The rearrangement links TRBV9 to TRBJ2-3; TRBD2 matches 12 bases. This CDR3 has 15 amino acids. The V gene's germline CDR1 is SGDLS and CDR2 YYNGEE. Trimming took 3 bases from V and 6 from J; bases not matched to a gene: 5. CDR3 region: CASSALAGGQDTQYF. The DNA for the CDR3 is TGTGCCAGCAGCGCCCTAGCGGGGGGGCAGGATACGCAGTATTTT.

The chain uses TRBV30 and TRBJ2-7; 8 nucleotides agree with TRBD1. The CDR3 runs to 16 residues. CDR1 is GTSNPN and CDR2 is SVGIG in the germline V gene (reference sequence). The trim removed 0 bases at V and 6 bases at J, leaving 13 bases unmatched. The CDR3 reads CAWSVSWTGLGREQYF. Here the CDR3 DNA reads TGTGCCTGGAGTGTCTCCTGGACAGGGTTGGGCCGCGAGCAGTACTTC.

The rearrangement uses TRBV2 and TRBJ1-5; 9 bases agree with TRBD1. Germline V gene data show CDR1 as SNHLY and CDR2 as FYNNEI. The V and J ends lost 3 bases and 4 bases, in that order; junction bases with no gene match: 4. The CDR3 length is 15 residues. CDR3 protein: CASSEGQGPNQPQHF. Written as DNA, the CDR3 is TGTGCCAGCAGTGAGGGACAGGGTCCTAATCAGCCCCAGCATTTT.